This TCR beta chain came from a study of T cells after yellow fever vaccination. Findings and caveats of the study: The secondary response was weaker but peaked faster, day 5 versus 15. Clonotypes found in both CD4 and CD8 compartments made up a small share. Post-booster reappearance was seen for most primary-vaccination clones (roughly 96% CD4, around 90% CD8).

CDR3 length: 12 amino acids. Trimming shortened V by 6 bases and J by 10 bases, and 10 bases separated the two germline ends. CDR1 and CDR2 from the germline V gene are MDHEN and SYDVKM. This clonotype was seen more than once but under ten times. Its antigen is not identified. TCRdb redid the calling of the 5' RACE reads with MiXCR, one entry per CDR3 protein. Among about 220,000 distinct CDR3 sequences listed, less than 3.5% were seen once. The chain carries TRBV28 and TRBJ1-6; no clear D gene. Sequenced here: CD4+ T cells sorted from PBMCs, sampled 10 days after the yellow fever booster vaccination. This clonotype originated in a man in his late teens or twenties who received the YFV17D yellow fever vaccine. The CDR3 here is CASRVLGSPLHF. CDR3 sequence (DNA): TGTGCCAGCAGGGTATTAGGGTCACCCCTCCACTTT. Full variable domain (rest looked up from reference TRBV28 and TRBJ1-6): DVKVTQSSRYLVKRTGEKVFLECVQDMDHENMFWYRQDPGLGLRLIYFSYDVKMKEKGDIPEGYSVSREKKERFSLILESASTNQTSMYLCASRVLGSPLHFGNGTRLTVT.